This is a list of T cell receptor beta chains from one sample in a study of cytomegalovirus exposure and HLA in healthy donors. Data came from immunoSEQ multiplex PCR; TCRdb stores just in-frame clones and leaves some out. The sample consists of about 240,000 clones, 75% to 90% of them appearing once. Material: PBMCs. Every receptor here comes from a woman in her twenties or thirties in good health and CMV-seropositive. Each CDR3 is given with its conserved first and last residue. A D gene is named only where the DNA matches it firmly. Clone sizes are given selectively: once, few, many, or a class where the clone is expanded.

v_call	j_call	clone_size	d_call	cdr3_aa	cdr3_nt
TRBV25-1	TRBJ2-7	.	.	CASSGTKRFYEQYF	TGTGCCAGCAGCGGTACCAAGAGGTTTTACGAGCAGTACTTC
TRBV5-1	TRBJ2-7	.	TRBD2	CASSSGIAGGPEEQYF	TGCGCCAGCAGTTCCGGGATAGCGGGAGGGCCAGAGGAGCAGTACTTC
TRBV28	TRBJ2-7	.	TRBD1	CASLTGGREQYF	TGTGCCAGCCTGACAGGGGGCAGGGAGCAGTACTTC
TRBV5-1	TRBJ2-2	.	TRBD2	CASSPGLAGLGELFF	TGCGCCAGCAGCCCGGGACTAGCGGGACTCGGGGAGCTGTTTTTT
TRBV28	TRBJ2-4	.	TRBD1	CASSLTGGSGYF	TGTGCCAGCAGTTTGACAGGGGGATCAGGGTACTTC
TRBV5-1	TRBJ2-7	.	.	CASSTGGGYEQYF	TGCGCCAGCAGCACTGGAGGCGGCTACGAGCAGTACTTC
TRBV4-2	TRBJ2-1	.	.	CASSPSYNEQFF	TGTGCCAGCAGCCCGTCCTACAATGAGCAGTTCTTC
TRBV6-1	TRBJ2-5	.	TRBD1	CAIWGQMYGETQYF	TGTGCCATCTGGGGACAGATGTATGGGGAGACCCAGTACTTC
TRBV6-1	TRBJ2-7	.	TRBD2	CASRAPGGEQYF	TGTGCCAGCAGGGCCCCGGGGGGCGAGCAGTACTTC
TRBV4-2	TRBJ1-2	.	.	CASSHEENRSPNYGYTF	TGTGCCAGCAGCCATGAGGAGAACAGGAGCCCTAACTATGGCTACACCTTC
TRBV10-1	TRBJ2-3	.	TRBD2	CASSPGLAGLADTQYF	TGCGCCAGCAGCCCCGGACTAGCGGGACTCGCAGATACGCAGTATTTT
TRBV29-1	TRBJ2-4	.	.	CSVEEGEGLAKNIQYF	TGCAGCGTTGAAGAGGGCGAGGGTCTAGCCAAAAACATTCAGTACTTC
TRBV6-4	TRBJ1-1	.	.	CASRTGRNTEAFF	TGTGCCAGCAGGACCGGGAGGAACACTGAAGCTTTCTTT
TRBV2	TRBJ2-7	once	TRBD1	CASMLGQGSEQYF	TGTGCCAGCATGTTGGGACAGGGGAGCGAGCAGTACTTC
TRBV6-5	TRBJ1-2	.	TRBD1	CASSYDRTGGYGYTF	TGTGCCAGCAGTTACGATAGGACAGGGGGCTATGGCTACACCTTC
TRBV18	TRBJ2-2	.	TRBD1	CASSRDRQAPGELFF	TGTGCCAGCTCACGGGACAGACAAGCCCCCGGGGAGCTGTTTTTT
TRBV2	TRBJ1-1	medium-sized	.	CASSVSAGNTEAFF	TGTGCCAGCAGTGTTTCAGCGGGAAACACTGAAGCTTTCTTT
TRBV28	TRBJ2-7	.	.	CASSFSWPYEQYF	TGTGCCAGCAGTTTCAGTTGGCCCTACGAGCAGTACTTC
TRBV15	TRBJ2-2	.	.	CATSRGGPGTGELFF	TGTGCCACCAGCAGAGGAGGGCCCGGCACCGGGGAGCTGTTTTTT
TRBV18	TRBJ1-4	.	TRBD1	CASSPLGQGKTNEKLFF	TGTGCCAGCTCACCACTGGGACAGGGTAAAACTAATGAAAAACTGTTTTTT
TRBV2	TRBJ2-1	.	.	CASSSAVRGNEQFF	TGTGCCAGCAGTTCAGCCGTCCGGGGGAATGAGCAGTTCTTC
TRBV11-3	TRBJ2-7	few	.	CASSSGSSSFREQYF	TGTGCCAGCAGCTCCGGGTCCTCTTCTTTCCGGGAGCAGTACTTC
TRBV29-1	TRBJ2-4	.	.	CSVVGFGGVVNIQYF	TGCAGCGTTGTGGGGTTTGGAGGAGTCGTAAACATTCAGTACTTC
TRBV2	TRBJ2-1	.	TRBD2	CAGTSGREQFF	TGTGCCGGTACTAGCGGGCGTGAGCAGTTCTTC
TRBV5-4	TRBJ2-7	once	.	CASSLQGFYEQYF	TGTGCCAGCAGCTTGCAGGGGTTCTACGAGCAGTACTTC
TRBV27	TRBJ2-7	.	.	CASSAPLSYEQYF	TGTGCCAGCAGTGCTCCACTCTCCTACGAGCAGTACTTC
TRBV5-6	TRBJ2-7	.	.	CASSPGHVISYEQYF	TGTGCCAGCAGCCCGGGACACGTGATCTCCTACGAGCAGTACTTC
TRBV6-1	TRBJ2-7	.	.	CASSLAAGITYEQYF	TGTGCCAGCAGCCTTGCGGCCGGGATCACCTACGAGCAGTACTTC
TRBV5-1	TRBJ2-5	.	TRBD1	CASRPQGNQETQYF	TGCGCCAGCAGACCACAGGGGAACCAAGAGACCCAGTACTTC
TRBV19	TRBJ2-1	.	.	CASSIDVLAVQQFF	TGTGCCAGTAGTATAGACGTCTTGGCCGTCCAGCAGTTCTTC
TRBV27	TRBJ2-1	.	TRBD1	CASSLSGTGNNEQFF	TGTGCCAGCAGTTTATCGGGGACAGGGAACAATGAGCAGTTCTTC
TRBV7-2	TRBJ1-2	.	.	CASSLETGTYGYTF	TGTGCCAGCAGCTTAGAGACAGGAACCTATGGCTACACCTTC
TRBV9	TRBJ1-3	.	TRBD1	CASSVGFLGTDYTSGNTIYF	TGTGCCAGCAGCGTGGGTTTTCTCGGGACAGACTACACCTCTGGAAACACCATATATTTT
TRBV28	TRBJ2-7	.	.	CASSLSSYYEQYF	TGTGCCAGCAGTTTGTCCTCTTACTACGAGCAGTACTTC
TRBV4-1	TRBJ2-7	.	TRBD2	CASSQVLAGVEQYF	TGCGCCAGCAGCCAAGTCCTAGCGGGAGTTGAGCAGTACTTC
TRBV4-1	TRBJ1-2	few	.	CASSLLGTSYGYTF	TGCGCCAGCAGCCTACTCGGGACAAGCTATGGCTACACCTTC
TRBV27	TRBJ1-4	.	.	CASSFQGTNEKLFF	TGTGCCAGCAGTTTCCAGGGCACTAATGAAAAACTGTTTTTT
TRBV5-1	TRBJ2-7	.	TRBD2	CASSLWLAGDHEQYF	TGCGCCAGCAGCTTGTGGCTAGCGGGAGATCACGAGCAGTACTTC
TRBV6-6	TRBJ1-2	.	.	CASSYSRGSGYTF	TGTGCCAGCAGTTACTCAAGGGGGTCGGGCTACACCTTC
TRBV27	TRBJ2-1	.	TRBD2	CASSLSGSGVNEQFF	TGTGCCAGCAGTTTATCCGGGAGCGGGGTCAATGAGCAGTTCTTC
TRBV10-2	TRBJ2-5	.	.	CASSTPLESQETQYF	TGCGCCAGCAGTACGCCGCTAGAGTCACAAGAGACCCAGTACTTC
TRBV6-6	TRBJ2-1	.	.	CASTPTRLGEQFF	TGTGCCAGCACCCCGACTAGACTGGGTGAGCAGTTCTTC
TRBV14	TRBJ2-7	.	.	CASSPWGSSYEQYF	TGTGCCAGCAGCCCCTGGGGCAGCTCCTACGAGCAGTACTTC
TRBV5-1	TRBJ1-3	.	.	CASSPELRGVRGNTIYF	TGCGCCAGCAGCCCCGAACTCCGGGGGGTAAGGGGAAACACCATATATTTT
TRBV5-5	TRBJ2-1	.	.	CASSRGAEQFF	TGTGCCAGCAGCCGGGGGGCCGAGCAGTTCTTC
TRBV28	TRBJ1-4	.	TRBD1	CASSTGTGFFGEKLFF	TGTGCCAGCAGTACCGGGACAGGGTTCTTTGGTGAAAAACTGTTTTTT
TRBV7-9	TRBJ1-1	.	.	CASSLGQVEGAFF	TGTGCCAGCAGCTTAGGACAGGTTGAAGGAGCTTTCTTT
TRBV5-4	TRBJ1-5	.	TRBD1	CASSRTGENQPQHF	TGTGCCAGCAGCAGGACAGGGGAAAATCAGCCCCAGCATTTT
TRBV5-1	TRBJ2-3	.	TRBD2	CASSLELAGVGTDTQYF	TGCGCCAGCAGCTTGGAACTAGCGGGAGTGGGCACAGATACGCAGTATTTT
TRBV7-7	TRBJ2-7	.	TRBD2	CASSPGLAGDEQYF	TGTGCTAGCAGCCCGGGACTAGCGGGAGACGAGCAGTACTTC
TRBV25-1	TRBJ2-7	.	.	CASAELGADYEQYF	TGTGCCAGCGCTGAATTGGGCGCTGACTACGAGCAGTACTTC
TRBV28	TRBJ2-7	.	TRBD1	CASSLKGAGYEQYF	TGTGCCAGCAGCCTGAAGGGGGCAGGGTACGAGCAGTACTTC
TRBV2	TRBJ2-5	.	.	CASSIPMAGPLQETQYF	TGTGCCAGCAGTATCCCAATGGCGGGACCTTTACAAGAGACCCAGTACTTC
TRBV9	TRBJ1-4	.	.	CASSVAPLTGLNEKLFF	TGTGCCAGCAGCGTAGCCCCCCTCACAGGGTTAAATGAAAAACTGTTTTTT
TRBV6-4	TRBJ2-5	.	TRBD2	CASSQTSGKQETQYF	TGTGCCAGCAGCCAGACTAGCGGGAAACAAGAGACCCAGTACTTC
TRBV11-2	TRBJ2-7	.	TRBD2	CASSLTTSAYEQYF	TGTGCCAGCAGCTTGACGACTAGCGCCTACGAGCAGTACTTC
TRBV19	TRBJ1-2	.	.	CASSPLGVSYGYTF	TGTGCCAGTAGTCCTTTAGGGGTCAGCTATGGCTACACCTTC
TRBV12-5	TRBJ1-5	.	.	CASGLRGAEGQPQHF	TGTGCTAGTGGTTTGCGCGGGGCGGAGGGACAGCCCCAGCATTTT
TRBV29-1	TRBJ2-3	once	TRBD2	CSVEEGAGGPADTQYF	TGCAGCGTTGAAGAAGGAGCGGGAGGGCCAGCAGATACGCAGTATTTT